This passage covers 18 T cell receptor beta chains from one sample sequenced in a study of T-cell reconstitution after alpha-beta-depleted transplantation in children. Construction of the TCRbeta library involved unique molecular identifiers. Each CDR3 protein gets one entry after TCRdb re-called the PCR reads with MiXCR. This table has a few hundred thousand distinct CDR3 sequences, about 9.6% appearing once. The specimen comprised PBMCs from the stem cell graft donor, sampled from the stem cell graft. These receptor sequences come from a human donor who donated a stem cell graft to a child with SCID.

This clonotype was recorded many times. The chain uses TRBV5-1 and TRBJ2-3; D is perhaps TRBD1 (7 bases). CDR3 size: 15 residues. Trimming cost V 3 bases and J 0 bases, with 11 bases left between them. Germline loops: CDR1 SGHRS, CDR2 YFSETQ. CDR3 sequence: CASSWGDSSTDTQYF. The CDR3 DNA sequence: TGCGCCAGCAGCTGGGGGGACAGTAGCACAGATACGCAGTATTTT. Based on the CDR3 plus reference TRBV5-1 and TRBJ2-3, the full variable domain is KAGVTQTPRYLIKTRGQQVTLSCSPISGHRSVSWYQQTPGQGLQFLFEYFSETQRNKGNFPGRFSGRQFSNSRSEMNVSTLELGDSALYLCASSWGDSSTDTQYFGPGTRLTVL.

This clonotype was observed many times. The chain is built from TRBV10-2 and TRBJ2-7, with D uncertain. The CDR3 sequence is 12 residues long. The germline CDR1 and CDR2 sequences are WSHSY and SAAADI. V shed 0 bases and J shed 5 bases, with 5 bases lying between them. CDR3: CASSESLNEQYF. The CDR3, as DNA: TGCGCCAGCAGTGAGTCGTTGAACGAGCAGTACTTC.

This chain connects TRBV20-1 to TRBJ1-2; D remains unclear. This CDR3 region has 13 residues. Germline CDR1 reads DFQATT; CDR2 reads SNEGSKA (reference sequence). The CDR3 is CRAQAPDDYGYTF. DNA of the CDR3: TGCAGGGCCCAGGCTCCAGACGACTATGGCTACACCTTC.

This clonotype occurred many times. The chain couples TRBV12-3 or TRBV12-4 to TRBJ1-5; D might be TRBD1 (6 bases). The germline V and J ends were trimmed by 6 bases and 3 bases, with 15 bases remaining between them. The CDR3 runs 15 residues. This CDR3 is CASRPSGGPNQPQHF. The CDR3 DNA reads TGTGCCAGCAGACCCTCGGGGGGGCCCAATCAGCCCCAGCATTTT.

This clonotype was found many times. V and J are TRBV6-2 or TRBV6-3 and TRBJ1-2; 10 bases are a match to TRBD1. Germline CDR1 reads MNHEY; CDR2 reads SVGEGT. J was trimmed by 8 bases and V by 6 bases; bases with no gene match: 6. The CDR3 loop spans 13 amino acids. CDR3 residues: CASSLDRGQGYTF. The DNA for the CDR3 is TGTGCCAGCAGCCTTGACAGGGGGCAAGGCTACACCTTC.

This clonotype was recorded many times. The chain uses TRBV20-1 and TRBJ2-5; no clear D. V lost 6 bases, J lost 5 bases, and 19 bases lay in between. Germline-derived CDR1 and CDR2 are DFQATT and SNEGSKA (reference sequence). The CDR3 has 14 amino acids. CDR3 nucleotide sequence: TGCAGTGCCTCTCGACTGGCGGAGTGGGAGACCCAGTACTTC. This translates into CSASRLAEWETQYF.

This clonotype has a count of ten or more. V usage is TRBV9 and J usage is TRBJ2-3; D unresolved. Germline CDR1 is SGDLS and CDR2 is YYNGEE. V lost 0 bases, J lost 4 bases, and 9 bases lay in between. The CDR3 runs 14 residues. CDR3 amino acids: CASSVASRADTQYF. CDR3 DNA: TGTGCCAGCAGCGTAGCTAGTCGGGCAGATACGCAGTATTTT.

This clonotype was found many times. J is TRBJ1-5 and V is TRBV12-3 or TRBV12-4; D not resolved. This CDR3 region has 14 residues. V was trimmed by 8 bases and J by 3 bases, leaving 14 bases between them. The CDR3 region has the DNA TGTGCCAGCTGCCGAGGGATTTTCAATCAGCCCCAGCATTTT. As protein: CASCRGIFNQPQHF.

This clonotype occurred many times. The CDR3 DNA reads as TGTGCCAGCAGTTTAAGCGGGGGGCGCACCGGGGAGCTGTTTTTT. It specifies CASSLSGGRTGELFF. The chain employs TRBV28 and TRBJ2-2, with TRBD2 identical over 9 bases. Germline-derived CDR1 and CDR2 are MDHEN and SYDVKM. The CDR3 has 15 residues. After removal of 2 bases from V and 4 bases from J, the junction contained 2 bases not matched to a gene. The full variable domain, with the rest looked up from reference TRBV28 and TRBJ2-2, is DVKVTQSSRYLVKRTGEKVFLECVQDMDHENMFWYRQDPGLGLRLIYFSYDVKMKEKGDIPEGYSVSREKKERFSLILESASTNQTSMYLCASSLSGGRTGELFFGEGSRLTVL.

This clonotype was counted ten times or more. The chain has TRBV28 and TRBJ2-7; the match to TRBD1 covers 7 bases. The V segment lost 7 bases and the J segment 2 bases; nucleotides outside the gene matches: 5. The CDR3 length is 13 residues. Germline V gene lookup returns CDR1 MDHEN and CDR2 SYDVKM. In nucleotides, the CDR3 is TGTGCCAGCACCAAGGGACAGACCTACGAGCAGTACTTC. Protein product: CASTKGQTYEQYF.

This clonotype came up many times. This chain links TRBV7-2 with TRBJ1-1; 7 nucleotides match TRBD1. Per the germline V gene, CDR1 is SGHTA and CDR2 is FQGNSA. The ends lost 3 bases at V and 4 bases at J; junction bases unmatched: 5. The CDR3 extends over 14 amino acids. The CDR3 is CASSFRQGPTEAFF. For the CDR3, the DNA is TGTGCCAGCAGCTTTAGACAGGGTCCCACTGAAGCTTTCTTT.

This clonotype was observed at least ten times. V usage is TRBV5-1 and J usage is TRBJ2-1, with D perhaps TRBD2 (6 bases). Trimming cost V 0 bases and J 8 bases, with 18 bases left between them. Germline V gives CDR1 SGHRS, CDR2 YFSETQ. The CDR3 consists of 16 residues. CDR3 in amino acids: CASSLERASDADEQFF. The DNA of the CDR3 is TGCGCCAGCAGCTTGGAACGGGCTAGCGACGCCGATGAGCAGTTCTTC.

This chain joins TRBV6-5 and TRBJ1-3; 9 bases line up with TRBD1. The germline V gene has CDR1 MNHEY and CDR2 SVGAGI. Trimming cost V 4 bases and J 3 bases; bases outside gene matches: 4. CDR3 length: 15 residues. The CDR3: CASSSGQGYGNTIYF. Here the CDR3 DNA reads TGTGCCAGCAGTTCCGGACAGGGGTATGGAAACACCATATATTTT.

This clonotype has a count of ten or more. This rearrangement joins TRBV28 to TRBJ2-3, with D tentatively TRBD1 (5 bases). Trimming pared 1 base from V and 3 bases from J, leaving 11 bases between. The germline V gene has CDR1 MDHEN and CDR2 SYDVKM. The CDR3 length is 15 residues. The CDR3, as DNA: TGTGCCAGCAGTTTATCCGGGCAGGGAACAGATACGCAGTATTTT. It translates to CASSLSGQGTDTQYF.

This clonotype was observed at least ten times. The rearrangement joins TRBV20-1 to TRBJ2-1; 7 nucleotides align to TRBD2. This CDR3 is built from 14 residues. Germline V gene lookup returns CDR1 DFQATT and CDR2 SNEGSKA (reference sequence). V lost 7 bases, J lost 3 bases, and 9 bases stayed unmatched. The CDR3 DNA sequence: TGCAGTGTCCGAATCCGGGGGGTCTACAATGAGCAGTTCTTC. It translates to CSVRIRGVYNEQFF.

In regard to this clonotype: A read error may be the cause here, since a much bigger clone is one base away. The V call is TRBV7-9, the J call TRBJ1-6; D gene uncertain. Per the germline V gene, CDR1 is SEHNR and CDR2 is FQNEAQ (reference sequence). The CDR3 sequence is 13 residues long. CDR3 sequence (DNA): TGTGCCTGCAGCCCCGGGCCCAATTCACCCCTCCACTTT. Protein product: CACSPGPNSPLHF.

This clonotype was recorded many times. The chain combines TRBV11-1 with TRBJ2-6; TRBD1 matches at 8 bases. Looked up from germline, CDR1 is SGHAT and CDR2 is FQDESV (reference sequence). V was pared by 2 bases and J by 0 bases, with 9 bases of the junction left unmatched. The CDR3 sequence is 19 residues long. In DNA form, the CDR3 reads TGTGCCAGCAGCTTACCAGGGGGCAGGGATTACTCTGGGGCCAACGTCCTGACTTTC. Amino acids: CASSLPGGRDYSGANVLTF.

This clonotype was detected a few times. A much larger clone differs by one base, so this may be a read error. The rearrangement joins TRBV3-1 to TRBJ2-5; possibly TRBD1 for D (5 bases). Germline V gives CDR1 LGHDT, CDR2 YNNKEL (reference sequence). This CDR3 spans 20 amino acids. The CDR3 nucleotides are TGTGCCAGCTGCCAAGTCCCCGTGCAGGACGAACACCTCAGGGAAGAGACCCAGTACTTC. Amino acids: CASCQVPVQDEHLREETQYF.